A single T cell receptor beta chain is shown here with its context. What it binds is not known. Addition of UMIs with a 6-nucleotide sample barcode was achieved by template switching. From its re-call of the 5' RACE reads, TCRdb lists each CDR3 protein once, without DNA. This repertoire includes approximately 340,000 distinct CDR3 sequences. With no T cell sorting beforehand, total RNA was isolated from whole blood. The data belong to a study of monozygotic twins with inflammatory bowel disease. The study's findings and limits: Fewer shared clonotypes with others were found in IBD patients than in healthy twins, especially with disease activity.

The CDR3 consists of 18 residues. In germline, CDR1 is MNHEY, CDR2 SVGAGI. The specimen was blood. The rearrangement links TRBV6-5 to TRBJ1-5. The receptor's source is a human donor with ulcerative colitis or Crohn's disease, or a healthy co-twin of an affected twin (not recorded which). The CDR3 sequence is CASSSREGKNGGNQPQHF.